The T cell receptor beta chain described here comes from a study of shared clonotypes between healthy human individuals (dated by TCRdb to 2019 to 2021). Some background on the complete study: The cohort comprised a couple of women and a few men aged 18 to 49 years. Leukapheresis yielded between about 0.9 and 9.5 billion PBMCs per donor. To increase sequencing depth and limit assay-specific biases, different laboratories used diverse techniques to prepare libraries and sequence TCR repertoires. The study deeply sequenced blood TCR repertoires of roughly five healthy adults to estimate repertoire size and the extent of clonotype sharing between individuals.

Healthy HIV-negative adults with no recently reported acute infections or vaccinations were included as donors. Every donor was a Caucasian adult living in Nashville, Tennessee, USA. In the unsorted samples, roughly 90 million PBMCs were counted, and genomic DNA was extracted using the QIAamp DNA Blood Mini kit. After blood collection by leukapheresis, PBMCs were isolated using Ficoll-Histopaque density gradient centrifugation and then cryopreserved in the vapor phase of liquid nitrogen. Beyond this particular receptor, the publication reports: Pairwise subsampling led to the expectation that sequencing depth would affect the degree of clonotype sharing among donors. The small number of donors limited the genetic and exposure-history diversity represented. Sampling was restricted to blood, and TCR repertoires in tissues likely differ from the TCR repertoires found in blood.

As concerns this clone: What antigen it recognizes has not been identified. Base quality data are lacking; no much larger clone is found one base away.

The junction shows trimming of 0 bases on V and 8 bases on J, plus 15 bases between the germline ends. Measured from the cysteine to the phenylalanine, the CDR3 is 15 residues long. Only the CDR3 portion is preserved as DNA: 45 bases, with reading frame beginning at the first base. Based on the germline V gene, the CDR1 and CDR2 sequences are SGDLS and YYNGEE. Using the deep immunoSEQ assay, TCR CDR3 regions were amplified from genomic DNA by multiplex PCR. Genomic DNA extracted from each cell subset was distributed evenly over all wells of several immunoSEQ 96-well plates, and each plate served as one replicate. For unsorted PBMC, approximately 290 ng of genomic DNA, equivalent to around 30,000 T cell genomes, went into each replicate PCR. Ten immunoSEQ deep assay plates were used to sequence unsorted PBMC genomic DNA. The purified libraries were quantified using a Qubit 3.0 fluorometer, sized with a Bioanalyzer 2100, and then quantified again using the KAPA Library Quantification kit. Every immunoSEQ 96-well plate was sequenced on a dedicated single-read 150-cycle Illumina NextSeq 550 flow cell. The source study handled its data this way. The immunoSEQ output contained only junctional sequences without quality scores, so filtering could not match that applied to full-length reads. Sequences were annotated with PyIR, a Python wrapper for IgBLAST v1.9, and V/J genes and CDR3 were assigned using IMGT germline references. Reads were filtered out if the reads had weak V/J assignments (E-value above 1e-6), no CDR3, stop codons, out-of-frame junctions, or ambiguous translated residues. V3J clonotypes were defined as sequences sharing an identical inferred V gene, J gene, and CDR3 amino acid sequence. To compute the percentage overlap between repertoires, the number of shared unique clonotypes was divided by the size of the smaller repertoire. Repertoire richness was assessed with RTK rarefaction, the Chao1 estimator, and Recon v2.1 estimates of unobserved clonotypes. Entries here come from immuneACCESS through TCRdb and include only in-frame sequences with V and J called. Some clones fail to appear in such tables; in the studies checked, an unresolved V gene covers under half of the shortfall, and the cause of the remainder is unknown. V and J calls and clone size are copied from that table; D and trimming were computed from the DNA. Recorded for this sample are about 480,000 clones; 70% to 80% of them occurred a single time. Together, the top ten hold 13% of the sample.

Source material: PBMCs. The receptor was derived from a woman aged 40-49 years in good health. Some clones in this sample may be carry-over from other donors' samples. The chain is assembled from TRBV9 and TRBJ2-1, and the D gene may be TRBD2, 6 bases matching. The CDR3 protein: CASSVVAGPGHEQFF. The nucleotide sequence reads TGTGCCAGCAGCGTAGTTGCGGGGCCTGGGCATGAGCAGTTCTTC. The CDR3 plus the reference TRBV9 and TRBJ2-1 genes for the other parts give the full variable domain: DSGVTQTPKHLITATGQRVTLRCSPRSGDLSVYWYQQSLDQGLQFLIQYYNGEERAKGNILERFSAQQFPDLHSELNLSSLELGDSALYFCASSVVAGPGHEQFFGPGTRLTVL.